This T cell receptor (beta chain) was sequenced during a study of cytomegalovirus exposure and HLA in healthy donors. Study results and caveats: Analyzed later, association rates of TCRs varied across HLA loci, with DRB1 most and HLA-C fewest. TCR beta chains numbering some 160 were designated cytomegalovirus-associated.

13 Jbeta primers and 60 Vbeta primers were used for the PCR. The authors' processing: Later, an analysis found 80 million or so unique TCR beta chains, and approximately 10 million of these were shared. The table came from immunoSEQ multiplex PCR; TCRdb's copy has only in-frame clones and leaves some out. That table furnishes V, J and clone size, whereas the DNA furnished D and trimming. The data show roughly 54,000 clones, about 80% seen once. With respect to this clone: Antigen: not known.

Germline assignment: CDR1 MNHEY and CDR2 SMNVEV (reference sequence). Trimming removed 5 bases from V and 1 base from J; junction bases left unmatched: 11. This CDR3 comprises 18 residues. This clonotype was sampled from a middle-aged man in good health and CMV-seronegative. J is TRBJ2-3 and V is TRBV27; 11 nucleotides agree with TRBD2. The specimen was PBMCs. The CDR3 loop is CASSALLAGGLGTDTQYF. The CDR3 DNA sequence: TGTGCCAGCAGTGCCCTATTAGCGGGGGGGCTCGGCACAGATACGCAGTATTTT.